The 6 T cell receptor beta chains given below trace back to one sample, sequenced in a study of control samples from healthy donors and cancer patients. Clones were sequenced by immunoSEQ multiplex PCR, and TCRdb holds only the in-frame ones, with some missing. The sample includes 110,000 or so clones, about 87% of them seen just once. The sequencing sample was made of blood. The source of these receptors is a man aged 25 to 40 in good health.

This chain joins TRBV14 and TRBJ2-2; 9 nucleotides line up with TRBD1. V shed 4 bases and J 6 bases; nucleotides not matched to a gene: 6. The CDR3 runs to 15 residues. CDR1 is SGHDN, CDR2 FVKESK, per germline. The CDR3, as DNA: TGTGCCAGCAGCCTCGGACAGGGGTGGGCCGGGGAGCTGTTTTTT. Translation: CASSLGQGWAGELFF.

V is TRBV5-6 and J is TRBJ2-5, with 7 bases aligning to TRBD1. This CDR3 is 16 amino acids long. With V trimmed by 4 bases and J by 5 bases, 14 bases remained unmatched. Germline CDR1 and CDR2: SGHDT and YYEEEE. The CDR3 reads CASSRRLTGLDETQYF. CDR3 DNA sequence: TGTGCCAGCAGCCGCCGATTGACAGGGCTAGACGAGACCCAGTACTTC.

The J gene is TRBJ1-2, the V gene TRBV5-8, with D perhaps TRBD1 (6 bases). Per the germline V gene, CDR1 is SGHTS and CDR2 is YDEGEE. V dropped 4 bases and J dropped 7 bases, with 20 bases sitting between them. The CDR3 loop spans 15 amino acids. For the CDR3, the DNA is TGTGCCAGCAGCCCCCCGACAGGCGCCCGACCTGGCTACACCTTC. Its translation: CASSPPTGARPGYTF.

V usage is TRBV7-6 and J usage is TRBJ2-5, with D unclear. Germline V CDR1 and CDR2: SGHVS, FNYEAQ. The CDR3 contains 16 residues. V was pared by 7 bases and J by 5 bases, with 23 bases between. CDR3 loop: CASKQSSGSQQETQYF. Written as DNA, the CDR3 is TGTGCCAGCAAGCAATCCTCCGGGTCCCAGCAGGAGACCCAGTACTTC. The full variable domain, rest sourced from reference TRBV7-6 and TRBJ2-5, is GAGVSQSPRYKVTKRGQDVALRCDPISGHVSLYWYRQALGQGPEFLTYFNYEAQQDKSGLPNDRFSAERPEGSISTLTIQRTEQRDSAMYRCASKQSSGSQQETQYFGPGTRLLVL.

The chain links TRBV28 to TRBJ1-2; 7 positions match TRBD1. Trimming took 5 bases from V and 0 from J; bases not matched to a gene: 9. Per the germline V gene, CDR1 is MDHEN and CDR2 is SYDVKM. There are 16 residues in the CDR3. This CDR3 is CASSPSLGQTNYGYTF. CDR3 coding DNA: TGTGCCAGCAGTCCCAGCTTGGGACAGACTAACTATGGCTACACCTTC.

The chain has TRBV2 and TRBJ2-2; TRBD1 matches at 7 bases. The germline V gene encodes CDR1 SNHLY and CDR2 FYNNEI. The CDR3 extends over 13 amino acids. Trimming at V came to 8 bases and at J to 1 base, leaving 1 base not matched to a gene. The CDR3 sequence: CASGTENTGELFF. The CDR3 coding sequence is TGTGCCAGCGGGACAGAGAACACCGGGGAGCTGTTTTTT.